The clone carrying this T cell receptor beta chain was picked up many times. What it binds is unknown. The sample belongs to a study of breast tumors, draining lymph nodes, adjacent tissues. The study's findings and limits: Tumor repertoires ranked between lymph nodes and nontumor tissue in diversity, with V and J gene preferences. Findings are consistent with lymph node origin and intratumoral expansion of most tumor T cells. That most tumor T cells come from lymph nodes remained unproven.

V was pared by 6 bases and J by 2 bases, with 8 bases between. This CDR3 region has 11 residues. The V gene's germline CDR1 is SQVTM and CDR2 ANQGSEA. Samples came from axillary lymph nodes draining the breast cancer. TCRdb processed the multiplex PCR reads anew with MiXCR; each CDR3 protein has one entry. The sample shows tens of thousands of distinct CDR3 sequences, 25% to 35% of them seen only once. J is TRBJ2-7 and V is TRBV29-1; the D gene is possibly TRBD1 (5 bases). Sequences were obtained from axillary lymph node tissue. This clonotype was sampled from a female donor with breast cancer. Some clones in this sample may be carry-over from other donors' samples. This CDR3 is CSVKQAYEQYF. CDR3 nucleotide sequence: TGCAGCGTCAAACAGGCCTACGAGCAGTACTTC.